A selection of T cell receptor beta chains follows, all from one sample in a study of T and B cells in COVID-19 patients. MiXCR, run by TCRdb on the multiplex PCR reads, gives a single entry per CDR3 protein. The sample yields around 20,000 distinct CDR3 sequences, over 25% seen once. Sequencing was done on a sample of blood. The receptors were sampled from a human donor who had recovered from COVID-19. Both conserved end residues are part of each CDR3. Each record gives: J gene, D gene, V gene, CDR3 protein. The D gene is left open where the match is weak.

j_gene: TRBJ2-3
d_gene: .
v_gene: TRBV29-1
CDR3aa: CSVLLETSTDTQYF

j_gene: TRBJ1-1
d_gene: TRBD1
v_gene: TRBV5-6
CDR3aa: CASSLVTGALATEAFF

j_gene: TRBJ2-7
d_gene: .
v_gene: TRBV27
CDR3aa: CASSLGNPFSYEQYF

j_gene: TRBJ2-3
d_gene: .
v_gene: TRBV20-1
CDR3aa: CSARQGDTQYF

j_gene: TRBJ2-1
d_gene: TRBD2
v_gene: TRBV19
CDR3aa: CASSISSGKNNEQFF

j_gene: TRBJ2-1
d_gene: TRBD1
v_gene: TRBV12-3/TRBV12-4
CDR3aa: CASSAWTGWGNEQFF

j_gene: TRBJ2-1
d_gene: TRBD2
v_gene: TRBV19
CDR3aa: CASSTLGLAGGNEQFF

j_gene: TRBJ2-2
d_gene: TRBD1
v_gene: TRBV19
CDR3aa: CASSRDRGIGELFF

j_gene: TRBJ2-7
d_gene: .
v_gene: TRBV12-3/TRBV12-4
CDR3aa: CASSLYGQGIYEQYF

j_gene: TRBJ2-3
d_gene: .
v_gene: TRBV12-3/TRBV12-4
CDR3aa: CASSLTGPDTQYF

j_gene: TRBJ2-5
d_gene: TRBD2
v_gene: TRBV5-6
CDR3aa: CASSFTSGTGTQYF

j_gene: TRBJ1-2
d_gene: .
v_gene: TRBV19
CDR3aa: CASSATRVYGYTF

j_gene: TRBJ2-7
d_gene: .
v_gene: TRBV11-1
CDR3aa: CASSLGLPPYEQYF

j_gene: TRBJ1-2
d_gene: TRBD1
v_gene: TRBV29-1
CDR3aa: CSVARPDRGGDGYTF

j_gene: TRBJ2-5
d_gene: TRBD1
v_gene: TRBV14
CDR3aa: CASSSRRGRRETQYF

j_gene: TRBJ2-5
d_gene: .
v_gene: TRBV30
CDR3aa: CAWTGEQETQYF

j_gene: TRBJ2-1
d_gene: .
v_gene: TRBV30
CDR3aa: CAWEVGPPNNEQFF

j_gene: TRBJ2-1
d_gene: TRBD1
v_gene: TRBV6-5
CDR3aa: CASSRQGPDNEQFF

j_gene: TRBJ1-2
d_gene: .
v_gene: TRBV6-5
CDR3aa: CASRRGNYGYTF

j_gene: TRBJ1-4
d_gene: .
v_gene: TRBV30
CDR3aa: CAWSVGTAVEKLFF

j_gene: TRBJ1-1
d_gene: TRBD1
v_gene: TRBV11-1
CDR3aa: CASSFGQGGTEAFF

j_gene: TRBJ1-2
d_gene: .
v_gene: TRBV19
CDR3aa: CASSSDRNYGYTF

j_gene: TRBJ2-7
d_gene: TRBD2
v_gene: TRBV15
CDR3aa: CATSSRTSGISEQYF

j_gene: TRBJ1-1
d_gene: .
v_gene: TRBV19
CDR3aa: CASSPEGPGTEAFF

j_gene: TRBJ2-7
d_gene: .
v_gene: TRBV11-2
CDR3aa: CASSQGPYEQYF

j_gene: TRBJ2-3
d_gene: TRBD2
v_gene: TRBV5-1
CDR3aa: CASSPEVSGRQYF

j_gene: TRBJ2-1
d_gene: TRBD2
v_gene: TRBV11-1
CDR3aa: CASSLDWLAGDPYNEQFF

j_gene: TRBJ2-5
d_gene: .
v_gene: TRBV6-5
CDR3aa: CASSVSNLGQETQYF

j_gene: TRBJ1-4
d_gene: .
v_gene: TRBV6-6
CDR3aa: CASRAGGEEKLFF

j_gene: TRBJ2-3
d_gene: .
v_gene: TRBV18
CDR3aa: CASSLAGGQDTQYF

j_gene: TRBJ2-7
d_gene: TRBD1
v_gene: TRBV20-1
CDR3aa: CSARDHATGTYEQYF

j_gene: TRBJ2-7
d_gene: TRBD2
v_gene: TRBV27
CDR3aa: CASKTGWRTGLAWF

j_gene: TRBJ1-6
d_gene: .
v_gene: TRBV5-6
CDR3aa: CASSFGGGSESPLHF

j_gene: TRBJ2-7
d_gene: TRBD2
v_gene: TRBV12-3/TRBV12-4
CDR3aa: CASRGLAEQYF

j_gene: TRBJ1-5
d_gene: .
v_gene: TRBV29-1
CDR3aa: CSVAPGPLEPQHF

j_gene: TRBJ2-2
d_gene: .
v_gene: TRBV5-4
CDR3aa: CASSRGGDDTGELFF

j_gene: TRBJ2-7
d_gene: TRBD2
v_gene: TRBV5-6
CDR3aa: CASSSWTSSYEQYF

j_gene: TRBJ2-3
d_gene: TRBD2
v_gene: TRBV20-1
CDR3aa: CSALAGSTDTQYF

j_gene: TRBJ2-7
d_gene: TRBD1
v_gene: TRBV19
CDR3aa: CASSLWDSAYEQYF

j_gene: TRBJ2-5
d_gene: TRBD2
v_gene: TRBV12-3/TRBV12-4
CDR3aa: CASSLRLAGAETQYF